The T cell receptor (beta chain) under discussion was sequenced for a study of OX40 agonist ivuxolimab in advanced cancers. General observations from the study: Circulating CD4+ and CD8+ T cells showed clonal expansion by week 6 at 0.1 to 3.0 mg/kg. CD4+ T cells averaged fewer expanded clones than CD8+ T cells.

Profiling relied on immunoSEQ multiplex PCR, and the TCRdb table lists in-frame clones only, not all of them. The table shows roughly 64,000 clones, with 70% to 90% occurring only once. CDR3 length: 15 amino acids. From germline, CDR1 is SNHLY and CDR2 FYNNEI. Trimming cost V 6 bases and J 1 base, with 12 bases left between them. About this clone itself: Its matching antigen is unknown.

This chain joins TRBV2 and TRBJ2-2; D gene uncertain. This material consisted of CD4+ or CD8+ T cells sorted from blood, taken in a trial of the OX40 agonist ivuxolimab. This receptor was obtained from an adult with an advanced solid tumor such as melanoma, head and neck, liver or kidney cancer. In nucleotides, the CDR3 is TGTGCCAGCAGGCTAGACCCAGGGAACACCGGGGAGCTGTTTTTT. Amino acid sequence: CASRLDPGNTGELFF.